This TCR beta chain emerged from a study of shared clonotypes between healthy human individuals. It was at deep level that the assay was run. Several immunoSEQ plates held equal portions of the genomic DNA taken from each subset. This table comes from immunoSEQ multiplex PCR, and its TCRdb copy is limited to in-frame clones, with some not included. The sample has more than 550,000 clones, about 90% seen once. This CDR3 has 17 amino acids. Germline values: CDR1 SGHAT, CDR2 FQNNGV. V was trimmed by 2 bases and J by 1 base, leaving 14 bases between them. Naive-designated CD8 cells lacked CD45RO, were positively enriched for CCR7, and omitted terminally differentiated effector memory CD45RA+ cells.

Sequencing input: naive CD8+ T cells sorted from blood. The receptor's source is a man younger than 45 in good health. V usage is TRBV11-2 and J usage is TRBJ2-2; TRBD2 might be the D (6 bases). CDR3 sequence: CASSLFPAGGNTGELFF. The CDR3 coding sequence is TGTGCCAGCAGCTTATTTCCCGCCGGGGGGAACACCGGGGAGCTGTTTTTT.